This T cell receptor (beta chain) was found in a study of spatial heterogeneity in lung cancer. TCRdb used MiXCR to reprocess the 5' RACE reads, holding one entry per CDR3 protein. The data contain about 48,000 distinct CDR3 sequences, less than 5.5% of them singletons. Time point in this sample: sample taken at primary tumor resection. Sequencing covered unsorted whole RNA taken from tumor, nontumor lung or frozen PBMC. The CDR3 runs 16 residues. The germline V gene encodes CDR1 SGHVS and CDR2 FNYEAQ. V was clipped by 1 base and J by 1 base; unmatched bases: 0. J is TRBJ2-3 and V is TRBV7-6; TRBD2 agrees at 12 bases. The sequencing here drew on PBMCs, taken at surgery. The origin of this receptor is a male donor with early-stage non-small cell lung cancer. CDR3 nucleotide sequence: TGTGCCAGCAGCTTAGGGACTAGCGGGGGCACAGATACGCAGTATTTT. Amino acids: CASSLGTSGGTDTQYF.